The 25 T cell receptor beta chains reported below all come from one sample, sequenced in a study of T cells in Graves' hyperthyroidism and ophthalmopathy (dated by TCRdb to about 2019). The library was prepared using multiplex PCR. The sequencer listed for this sample is Illumina HiSeq 2000. TCR beta CDR3 regions were amplified from RNA transcripts. The TCR CDR3 was subjected to a first round of RT-PCR using the HTBI primer set and the Qiagen OneStep RT-PCR kit. The public reads were reanalyzed by TCRdb: fastp trimming at Q25, MiXCR alignment, in-frame beta chains only. One record per CDR3 amino acid sequence lists the most common genes and DNA. The sample records about 55,000 distinct CDR3 sequences, approximately 57% of which are singletons. 2.5% to 4% of the sample belongs to the ten largest clones. Input material: blood. The receptors here all came from a woman aged 60-75 years with Graves' ophthalmopathy.

J is TRBJ2-1 and V is TRBV29-1, with 15 bases identical to TRBD2. V shed 7 bases and J 7 bases; nucleotides not matched to a gene: 5. This CDR3 spans 14 amino acids. The germline CDR1 and CDR2 sequences are SQVTM and ANQGSEA. DNA for the CDR3: TGCAGCGGGAGGACTAGCGGGGGGGAGAATGAGCAGTTCTTC. Protein product: CSGRTSGGENEQFF.

The J gene is TRBJ2-2, the V gene TRBV19; TRBD1 might be the D (6 bases). Germline CDR1 reads LNHDA; CDR2 reads SQIVND (reference sequence). This CDR3 comprises 16 residues. Trimming removed 6 bases from V and 2 bases from J, with 16 bases in between. This chain's CDR3 is CASSTLRTDNTGELFF. Written as DNA, the CDR3 is TGTGCCAGTAGCACCTTACGGACAGACAACACCGGGGAGCTGTTTTTT.

The V call is TRBV10-3, the J call TRBJ1-1, with 7 bases identical to TRBD1. Germline V gene data show CDR1 as ENHRY and CDR2 as SYGVKD. The CDR3 sequence is 14 residues long. The J segment lost 1 base and the V segment lost 6 bases, leaving 5 bases of the junction unmatched. CDR3: CAIRDQGGNTEAFF. In DNA form, the CDR3 reads TGTGCCATCAGAGATCAGGGGGGGAACACTGAAGCTTTCTTT.

The J gene is TRBJ2-7, the V gene TRBV5-1; 9 nucleotides match TRBD2. Germline CDR1 SGHRS, CDR2 YFSETQ. This CDR3 has 16 residues. Trimming at V came to 4 bases and at J to 5 bases, leaving 13 bases not matched to a gene. In nucleotides, the CDR3 is TGCGCCAGCAGCCTGGTAGCGGGAGTGAACATGAACGAGCAGTACTTC. Protein: CASSLVAGVNMNEQYF.

J is TRBJ2-5 and V is TRBV19, with D possibly TRBD1 on 5 matching bases. Germline CDR1 and CDR2: LNHDA and SQIVND (reference sequence). This CDR3 contains 15 residues. The V end was cut by 5 bases, the J end by 2 bases, with 15 bases between. The CDR3 DNA is TGTGCCAGTAGTCTTCAGGGCTCCGGACAAGAGACCCAGTACTTC. Its protein product is CASSLQGSGQETQYF.

The gene calls are TRBV2 and TRBJ2-1; D possibly corresponds to TRBD1 (6 bases). Between the trimmed V and J ends, which lost 5 bases and 4 bases, there was a span of 12 bases. The CDR3 totals 14 residues. Germline CDR1 reads SNHLY; CDR2 reads FYNNEI. The CDR3 loop is CASSLRTEYNEQFF. CDR3 nucleotide sequence: TGTGCCAGCAGTCTAAGGACAGAATACAATGAGCAGTTCTTC.

V gene TRBV20-1 combines with J gene TRBJ2-7; D may correspond to TRBD1 or TRBD2 (5 bases each). V shed 5 bases and J shed 4 bases, with 9 bases lying between them. This CDR3 is built from 11 residues. Germline V lookup: CDR1 DFQATT, CDR2 SNEGSKA (reference sequence). This CDR3 is CSAEGRYEQYF. CDR3 nucleotide sequence: TGCAGTGCTGAGGGGCGGTACGAGCAGTACTTC.

Concerning this clonotype itself: Since no conserved phenylalanine or tryptophan closes the CDR3, a read error is the likely cause. This sequence joins TRBV20-1 and TRBJ1-1, with 9 bases identical to TRBD1. Trimming took 6 bases from V and 5 from J; bases not matched to a gene: 16. This CDR3 is 16 amino acids long. Germline V gene sequence: CDR1 DFQATT, CDR2 SNEGSKA (reference sequence). CDR3: CSAQTLGTGGKTEAFL. Here the CDR3 DNA reads TGCAGTGCCCAAACCCTGGGCACAGGGGGCAAAACTGAAGCTTTCCTT.

CDR3 nucleotides: TGTGCCATCAGTGGGGCAGCCCCAGGGGGCGAGCAGTACTTC. It codes for CAISGAAPGGEQYF. The chain recombines TRBV10-3 with TRBJ2-7; 7 bases map to TRBD1. This CDR3 has 14 residues. CDR1 and CDR2 from the germline V gene are ENHRY and SYGVKD. Trimming cost V 4 bases and J 6 bases; bases outside gene matches: 9.

Notes on this clonotype: A much larger clone lies one base from this, so it may be a read error. The chain is built from TRBV28 and TRBJ2-7; tentatively, D is TRBD2 (6 bases). The germline CDR1 and CDR2 sequences are MDHEN and SYDVKM. This CDR3 is 15 amino acids long. V lost 11 bases to trimming and J lost 2 bases, with 22 bases between them. CDR3 nucleotide sequence: TGTGCCTGTTACAAACCGGGACTGCAAACCTACGAGCAGTACTTC. Amino acid sequence: CACYKPGLQTYEQYF.

On this clonotype itself: A much larger clone is a single base away; this may be a read error. This chain joins TRBV5-6 and TRBJ2-7, with D tentatively TRBD1 (6 bases). Germline CDR1 SGHDT, CDR2 YYEEEE. The CDR3 sequence is 16 residues long. The DNA for the CDR3 is TGTGCCAGCAGCTTGGCCTTTGCTGGGGGCTGGTACGAGCGGTACTTC. As protein: CASSLAFAGGWYERYF. The whole variable domain, remainder taken from reference TRBV5-6 and TRBJ2-7, is DAGVTQSPTHLIKTRGQQVTLRCSPKSGHDTVSWYQQALGQGPQFIFQYYEEEERQRGNFPDRFSGHQFPNYSSELNVNALLLGDSALYLCASSLAFAGGWYERYFGPGTRLTVT.

V is TRBV15 and J is TRBJ2-7; 7 bases are a match to TRBD1. The CDR3 is 13 amino acids. CDR1 and CDR2 from the germline V gene are LNHNV and YYDKDF (reference sequence). The J segment lost 5 bases and the V segment lost 3 bases, leaving 4 bases of the junction unmatched. The CDR3 DNA follows: TGTGCCACCAGCAGCCGAACAGGGGACGAGCAGTACTTC. It translates to CATSSRTGDEQYF.

This clonotype was seen many times. The rearrangement uses TRBV28 and TRBJ2-7, with a weak D call TRBD1 (6 bases). Trimming removed 5 bases at V and 6 bases at J, with 14 bases between. The germline CDR1 and CDR2 sequences are MDHEN and SYDVKM. This CDR3 comprises 13 residues. CDR3 amino acids: CASSRQAGGEQYF. The CDR3 DNA follows: TGTGCCAGCAGTAGACAGGCTGGGGGCGAGCAGTACTTC.

A word on this clonotype: At one end, the junction sequence differs from germline, possibly due to a read error. The chain has TRBV7-2 and TRBJ2-7; 11 nucleotides align to TRBD2. The CDR3 is 14 amino acids. The germline V gene encodes CDR1 SGHTA and CDR2 FQGNSA. DNA for the CDR3: TGTGCCAGCGGCTTTAGCGGGGGGGCCTACGAGCAGTATTTC. Translation: CASGFSGGAYEQYF.

This clonotype came up a few times. The chain recombines TRBV2 with TRBJ1-2, with 7 bases that match TRBD1. V lost 1 base and J lost 4; bases outside the gene matches: 3. Germline V gives CDR1 SNHLY, CDR2 FYNNEI. The CDR3 consists of 14 residues. The CDR3 region is CASSEETGTYGYTF. In DNA, the CDR3 is TGTGCCAGCAGTGAAGAGACAGGGACCTATGGCTACACCTTC.

V gene TRBV4-2 combines with J gene TRBJ1-6, with a tentative D call TRBD1 (5 bases). The CDR3 loop spans 16 amino acids. The germline V gene encodes CDR1 LGHNA and CDR2 YNFKEQ. The ends were cut back, 5 bases at V and 7 bases at J, with 18 bases in the middle. The CDR3 is CASSLGQGGNNSPLHF. DNA of the CDR3: TGTGCCAGCAGCTTGGGCCAGGGCGGGAACAATTCACCCCTCCACTTT.

The sample holds many counts of this clonotype. The gene calls are TRBV12-5 and TRBJ1-2; 8 nucleotides agree with TRBD1. V dropped 1 base and J dropped 5; count of bases not matched to a gene: 9. CDR3 length: 16 amino acids. Germline CDR1 is LGHNT and CDR2 is FRNRAP. The CDR3 sequence: CASGLGGRTGHYGYTF. CDR3 sequence (DNA): TGTGCTAGTGGTTTGGGGGGGAGGACAGGGCATTATGGCTACACCTTC.

Notes on this clonotype: An end of the junction does not agree with germline; a read error may underlie this. The V call is TRBV28, the J call TRBJ2-2; a weak D match, TRBD1 (7 bases). This CDR3 region has 14 residues. From germline, CDR1 is MDHEN and CDR2 SYDVKM. The DNA of the CDR3 is TGTGCCAGCAGCCCAGCCCTAGGGGGCGGGGAGCTGTTCTTT. Translating it yields CASSPALGGGELFF.

This chain joins TRBV5-1 and TRBJ2-7, with 10 bases that match TRBD1. The V gene's germline CDR1 is SGHRS and CDR2 YFSETQ. J lost 3 bases, V lost 0 bases, and 6 bases had no gene match. The CDR3 runs 16 residues. CDR3 protein: CASSLVGTGVSYEQYF. DNA of the CDR3: TGCGCCAGCAGCTTGGTTGGGACAGGGGTTAGCTACGAGCAGTACTTC. Combining the CDR3 with reference TRBV5-1 and TRBJ2-7 gives the whole variable domain KAGVTQTPRYLIKTRGQQVTLSCSPISGHRSVSWYQQTPGQGLQFLFEYFSETQRNKGNFPGRFSGRQFSNSRSEMNVSTLELGDSALYLCASSLVGTGVSYEQYFGPGTRLTVT.

The chain recombines TRBV29-1 with TRBJ2-2, with 7 positions matching TRBD1. The CDR3 has 15 amino acids. Germline loops: CDR1 SQVTM, CDR2 ANQGSEA. V lost 3 bases and J lost 0; bases outside the gene matches: 4. This CDR3 reads CSVDPGGANTGELFF. Here the CDR3 DNA reads TGCAGCGTTGACCCAGGGGGAGCGAACACCGGGGAGCTGTTTTTT.

This clonotype was recorded at least ten times. The chain joins TRBV7-9 to TRBJ1-6; weak D call: TRBD1 (6 bases). Deletions cut 0 bases from V and 5 bases from J, with 17 bases between. Germline CDR1 is SEHNR and CDR2 is FQNEAQ (reference sequence). The CDR3 runs to 18 residues. CDR3 region: CASSLARLGGGNNSPLHF. CDR3 in DNA: TGTGCCAGCAGCTTAGCGCGCCTGGGGGGCGGCAATAATTCACCCCTCCACTTT.

This clonotype was seen ten or more times. This chain uses TRBV6-1 with TRBJ2-3, with D maybe TRBD2 (6 bases). The CDR3 totals 15 residues. Trimming shortened V by 5 bases and J by 5 bases, and 17 bases separated the two germline ends. Germline loops: CDR1 MNHNS, CDR2 SASEGT. The CDR3 sequence is CASSSYRAGLDTQYF. Here the CDR3 DNA reads TGTGCCAGCAGTAGTTATCGTGCGGGGCTAGATACGCAGTATTTT.

V gene TRBV5-1 combines with J gene TRBJ2-1; TRBD2 agrees at 13 bases. Trimming took 1 base from V and 0 from J; bases not matched to a gene: 7. Germline CDR1 reads SGHRS; CDR2 reads YFSETQ. The CDR3 totals 19 residues. This chain's CDR3 is CASSLQPTSGGISYNEQFF. The CDR3 nucleotides read TGCGCCAGCAGCTTGCAACCGACTAGCGGGGGGATCTCCTACAATGAGCAGTTCTTC.

Notes on this clonotype: The germline gene is not matched at one end of the junction; a read error may be the cause. The chain combines TRBV5-5 with TRBJ2-3, with D unresolved. Germline V gene lookup returns CDR1 SGHKS and CDR2 YYEKEE (reference sequence). The CDR3 is 10 amino acids. The CDR3: CGSPTDTQYF. For the CDR3, the DNA is TGCGGCAGCCCCACAGATACGCAGTATTTT.

Many counts were recorded for this clonotype. The chain links TRBV12-5 to TRBJ2-5, with D possibly called TRBD1 or TRBD2 (5 bases each). Deletions cut 6 bases from V and 5 bases from J, with 7 bases between. In germline, CDR1 is LGHNT, CDR2 FRNRAP. CDR3 length: 11 residues. The CDR3 loop is CASGEGETQYF. The CDR3 bases are TGTGCTAGTGGAGAGGGGGAGACCCAGTACTTC.